The present T cell receptor beta chain was sequenced within a study of Graves' ophthalmopathy and Graves' hyperthyroidism. RNA transcripts were the template, and TCR beta CDR3 regions were amplified from them. HTBI primers primed a first-round RT-PCR, and a second-round multiplex PCR followed. MiXCR, applied by TCRdb to the multiplex PCR reads, yields one record per CDR3 protein. The sample shows roughly 350,000 distinct CDR3 sequences, 15% to 20% of them seen only once. With 4 bases removed from V and 3 bases from J, the gap between germline ends came to 13 bases. The CDR3 is 14 residues long. CDR1 SNHLY and CDR2 FYNNEI come from the germline V gene. This clonotype was seen ten or more times.

This sequence was found in an adult woman with stable Graves' hyperthyroidism. The sample taken for sequencing was peripheral blood. The rearrangement uses TRBV2 and TRBJ2-7; D is perhaps TRBD1 or TRBD2 (5 bases each). The CDR3 DNA reads as TGTGCCAGCAGTGGCTGGGGGAACGGCTACGAGCAGTACTTC. This encodes CASSGWGNGYEQYF.